These 17 T cell receptor beta chains share one sample of origin, sequenced in a study of post-analysis software for immune sequencing data. Study outcomes and limitations: There were roughly 5 TRBV segments more frequent in patients than controls, and TRBV5-6, TRBV5-1 and TRBV20-1 were among them.

Unique molecular identifiers were built into the TCR beta cDNA libraries. TCRdb reprocessed the PCR reads with MiXCR, giving one entry per CDR3 protein. The sample yields around 500,000 distinct CDR3 sequences, approximately 31% seen once. For these receptors, no antigen is known. The specimen sequenced was blood. Every receptor here comes from a girl under 18 with multiple sclerosis.

In its sample, this clonotype was seen a few times. The chain has TRBV7-9 and TRBJ2-5; 7 nucleotides agree with TRBD2. The length of the CDR3 is 14 residues. V was pared by 6 bases and J by 2 bases, with 6 bases of the junction left unmatched. CDR1 SEHNR and CDR2 FQNEAQ come from the germline V gene (reference sequence). CDR3 amino acids: CASSDASGQETQYF. CDR3 in DNA: TGTGCCAGCAGTGACGCTAGCGGACAAGAGACCCAGTACTTC.

This rearrangement joins TRBV9 to TRBJ2-1, with D hard to call. Germline CDR1 is SGDLS and CDR2 is YYNGEE. The ends were cut back, 0 bases at V and 5 bases at J, with 12 bases in the middle. CDR3 length: 15 residues. The CDR3 region has the DNA TGTGCCAGCAGCGTAGGAAGTTCGCGTAACAATGAGCAGTTCTTC. Protein sequence: CASSVGSSRNNEQFF.

This sequence joins TRBV5-1 and TRBJ2-7; D might be TRBD1 (6 bases). Germline CDR1 and CDR2: SGHRS and YFSETQ. The CDR3 extends over 15 amino acids. The V gene lost 2 bases and the J gene lost 6 bases, with 18 bases spanning the gap. This chain's CDR3 is CASSLGQTDAGEQYF. CDR3 coding DNA: TGCGCCAGCAGCTTAGGACAGACAGACGCTGGCGAGCAGTACTTC.

The table lists this clonotype with a few counts. This chain links TRBV10-3 with TRBJ2-7; D is unresolved. V lost 8 bases, J lost 6 bases, and 14 bases lay in between. The germline V gene has CDR1 ENHRY and CDR2 SYGVKD. The CDR3 is 12 amino acids. In nucleotides, the CDR3 is TGTGCCATCGGGCCGGACCCTGCCGAGCAGTACTTC. This translates into CAIGPDPAEQYF.

This chain joins TRBV3-1 and TRBJ1-5; D is unclear. Germline V gene data show CDR1 as LGHDT and CDR2 as YNNKEL (reference sequence). This CDR3 is 20 amino acids long. V was trimmed by 2 bases and J by 0 bases, leaving 23 bases between them. CDR3 in DNA: TGTGCCAGCAGCCAAAGTGCGGGAGACGGAATATTCCATAGCAATCAGCCCCAGCATTTT. Translated, it gives CASSQSAGDGIFHSNQPQHF.

V and J are TRBV7-8 and TRBJ2-1; 12 nucleotides align to TRBD2. The V segment lost 8 bases and the J segment 8 bases; nucleotides outside the gene matches: 7. The germline V gene has CDR1 SGHVS and CDR2 FQNEAQ. CDR3 length: 14 amino acids. CDR3: CASGLAGGPYEQFF. The DNA of the CDR3 is TGTGCCAGCGGCCTAGCGGGGGGGCCTTATGAGCAGTTCTTC.

This sequence joins TRBV25-1 and TRBJ1-6; TRBD1 aligns across 8 bases. The germline V gene encodes CDR1 MGHDK and CDR2 SYGVNS. The CDR3 runs 15 residues. V lost 4 bases, J lost 9 bases, and 8 bases stayed unmatched. The DNA for the CDR3 is TGTGCCAGCAGTGCCTCGACAGGGGTCGCTTCACCCCTCCACTTT. It yields the protein CASSASTGVASPLHF.

The chain combines TRBV7-6 with TRBJ2-1, with 10 bases fitting TRBD2. The CDR3 is made up of 13 amino acids. Per germline, CDR1 SGHVS and CDR2 FNYEAQ. The V gene end was trimmed by 5 bases and the J gene end by 9 bases; junction bases not matched to a gene: 4. The DNA of the CDR3 is TGTGCCAGCAGCCTGGGACTAGCGCCTGAGCAGTTCTTC. Protein: CASSLGLAPEQFF.

The rearrangement uses TRBV28 and TRBJ2-5; 7 nucleotides agree with TRBD2. There are 16 residues in the CDR3. The germline gives CDR1 MDHEN, CDR2 SYDVKM. V lost 5 bases, J lost 7 bases, and 16 bases stayed unmatched. The CDR3 DNA reads as TGTGCCAGCAGTACCCGGATGGATGGCGGGGGTGCGACCCAGTACTTC. It codes for CASSTRMDGGGATQYF.

V usage is TRBV6-1 and J usage is TRBJ1-2; no clear D. This CDR3 comprises 13 residues. CDR1 MNHNS and CDR2 SASEGT come from the germline V gene. Trimming took off 8 bases at V and 4 bases at J, with 14 bases between the two ends. The CDR3 DNA follows: TGTGCCAGCCGAGCAGAGTCGCCCTATGGCTACACCTTC. It encodes CASRAESPYGYTF.

This clonotype was observed a handful of times. The rearrangement joins TRBV5-1 to TRBJ2-1; TRBD2 is a possible D gene (6 bases). The CDR3 spans 16 residues. Germline V gene sequence: CDR1 SGHRS, CDR2 YFSETQ. V lost 2 bases and J lost 0, with 12 bases in between. The CDR3 region has the DNA TGCGCCAGCAGCTTAAGCGGGTGGAGCTCCTACAATGAGCAGTTCTTC. Translating gives CASSLSGWSSYNEQFF.

This clonotype turned up a few times. A read error may account for a junction end that differs from germline. The V gene is TRBV7-9, the J gene TRBJ1-1; TRBD1 agrees at 7 bases. CDR1 is SEHNR, CDR2 FQNEAQ, per germline (reference sequence). The CDR3 covers 15 residues. The CDR3 nucleotides are TGTGCCAGCAGATTAGCGCCCGCGACAGGGAAAGAGGCTTTCTTT. The encoded protein is CASRLAPATGKEAFF.

For this clonotype: A much larger clone sits a single nucleotide away, making a read error possible. V usage is TRBV20-1 and J usage is TRBJ2-3; no definite D call. Germline V gene lookup returns CDR1 DFQATT and CDR2 SNEGSKA (reference sequence). Trimming stripped 5 bases from V and 2 bases from J, with 8 bases between. This CDR3 is 12 amino acids long. CDR3 protein: CSAPRLTDTQYF. The CDR3 bases are TGCAGTGCTCCCCGACTCACAGATACGCAGTATTTT.

The table lists this clonotype with a few counts. V and J are TRBV20-1 and TRBJ1-5, with D possibly being TRBD1 (5 bases). The germline V gene encodes CDR1 DFQATT and CDR2 SNEGSKA (reference sequence). The CDR3 consists of 14 residues. V lost 4 bases to trimming and J lost 2 bases, with 12 bases between them. In DNA, the CDR3 is TGCAGTGCTACCAGGGTGTTGGGCAATCAGCCCCAGCATTTT. Its protein product is CSATRVLGNQPQHF.

This clonotype was observed a handful of times. The chain links TRBV3-1 to TRBJ1-2; D possibly corresponds to TRBD1 (5 bases). CDR1 and CDR2 (germline): LGHDT, YNNKEL (reference sequence). The CDR3 length is 13 residues. Trimming removed 5 bases at V and 2 bases at J, with 9 bases between. The CDR3 coding sequence is TGTGCCAGCAGCGAACGGGGGAACTATGGCTACACCTTC. This sequence encodes CASSERGNYGYTF.

This clonotype turned up a few times. V gene TRBV5-1 combines with J gene TRBJ2-5, with a weak D call TRBD1 (6 bases). With 1 base removed from V and 5 bases from J, the gap between germline ends came to 15 bases. The length of the CDR3 is 15 residues. The V gene's germline CDR1 is SGHRS and CDR2 YFSETQ. The CDR3 DNA sequence: TGCGCCAGCAGCTTGATTCCAGGGGTGATGGAGACCCAGTACTTC. It translates to CASSLIPGVMETQYF.

In its sample, this clonotype was seen a few times. The J gene is TRBJ2-5, the V gene TRBV5-1; 9 bases are a match to TRBD2. Trimming took 5 bases from V and 1 from J; bases not matched to a gene: 9. The CDR3 runs to 16 residues. Germline loops: CDR1 SGHRS, CDR2 YFSETQ. For the CDR3, the DNA is TGCGCCAGCAGGGTCGGCGGGGGGGCCTTCCAAGAGACCCAGTACTTC. This encodes CASRVGGGAFQETQYF.